Listed below are T cell receptor beta chains from one sample, sequenced in a study of beta chain features in type 1 diabetes. Sequencing used immunoSEQ multiplex PCR; TCRdb keeps in-frame clones, though not all of them. This sample carries a few hundred thousand clones, more than 11% of them seen once, and the ten largest clones take roughly 0.033%. Sequencing was performed on naive CD4+ T cells from blood. The origin of the receptors is a man younger than 45 in good health. Each CDR3 is given with its conserved first and last residue.

j_call	v_call	cdr3_length	cdr3_aa
TRBJ2-3	TRBV5-1	12	CASSSQGDTQYF
TRBJ2-5	TRBV29-1	17	CSVSGTSGRSGQETQYF
TRBJ2-1	TRBV6-5	13	CASSRDSAREQFF
TRBJ2-4	TRBV7-9	12	CASSFGNDVQYF
TRBJ2-3	TRBV11-2	14	CASSPSLPTDTQYF
TRBJ2-4	TRBV29-1	12	CSVEKGKNIQYF
TRBJ2-3	TRBV29-1	15	CSVERGGQATDTQYF
TRBJ2-1	TRBV27	16	CASSLSRGSSYNEQFF
TRBJ2-1	TRBV4-1	16	CASSQEGGGGNNEQFF
TRBJ2-1	TRBV7-2	17	CATTVRTGLSSYNEQFF
TRBJ2-5	TRBV28	15	CASNVPGLKQETQYF
TRBJ2-5	TRBV9	15	CASSVQGLEIETQYF